This entry concerns a single TCR beta chain. What antigen it recognizes has not been identified. No clone much larger than this one lies a single base away; base qualities are absent. The library was built by means of PCR. Sequencing relied on an Illumina HiSeq 2500. Molecular barcoding was employed in the preparation of TCR libraries, with unique molecular identifiers being used to normalize TCRbeta repertoire quantification. TCRdb reran the public reads through fastp at Q25 and MiXCR, keeping productive beta chains. Here each entry gathers all rows of one CDR3 protein and keeps the most common genes and DNA. Present in this sample are approximately 520,000 distinct CDR3 sequences, roughly 10% of which were seen just once. The ten top clones hold roughly 15% of the sample. This record comes from a study of T-cell reconstitution after alpha-beta-depleted transplantation in children (dated by TCRdb to the mid-2010s). With respect to the entire study: T-cell immune reconstitution after TCRalphabeta/CD19-depleted allogeneic hematopoietic cell transplantation in children was quantitatively tracked in the study by means of TCR repertoire profiling. Overall study outcomes, separate from this receptor: In some patients, the high TCRbeta diversity seen at day 60 was put down to recipient T cells and intrathymic progenitors that had survived conditioning. The frequencies of hyperexpanded clones fell over the following months, and after one year, T-cell counts and TCRbeta diversity were mostly attributed to newly produced T cells. About two months after transplant, the apparently early recovery of alphabetaT-cell counts reportedly depended on just several hundred clones that had expanded rapidly and came from non-depleted graft cells.

The treatment or condition label corresponds to: allogeneic hematopoietic cell transplantation with graft depleted of TCRalphabeta T cells and CD19 B cells. The transplant recipients were children given TCRalphabeta/CD19-depleted allogeneic hematopoietic cell grafts. The sequencing here drew on PBMCs, mostly from graft donor cells, taken 180 days after TCRalphabeta/CD19-depleted stem cell transplant. The clonotype was recovered from a female patient aged 2 to 10 who had a stem cell transplant for aplastic anemia, so the T cells may come from the graft donor.

This receptor has the CDR3 CASRDHGRGPRGAEQYF. The DNA sequence is as follows: TGTGCCAGCAGGGACCACGGCCGGGGACCTCGAGGGGCCGAGCAGTACTTC. The chain uses TRBV6-1 and TRBJ2-7, with the D gene possibly TRBD1 or TRBD2, each one fitting 5 bases. Reading the germline V gene gives CDR1 MNHNS and CDR2 SASEGT. V is clipped by 6 bases and J by 6 bases, and the sequence between their germline boundaries is 27 bases long. From the cysteine through the phenylalanine, the CDR3 covers 17 amino acids. Only the CDR3 DNA is retained, 51 bases long and in frame from the first base.